This T cell receptor (beta chain) derives from a study of patients and donors after allogeneic stem cell transplantation. This clonotype was seen more than once but under ten times. One entry per CDR3 protein results from TCRdb running MiXCR on the RT-PCR reads. The table has 150,000 to 200,000 distinct CDR3 sequences, about 32% seen once. CDR1 and CDR2 (germline): SGHTS, YDEGEE. Trimming took 0 bases from V and 0 from J, leaving 12 bases between them. This CDR3 has 16 residues. The sequence was obtained from a human donor who was either an allogeneic HSCT recipient or a stem cell or donor lymphocyte infusion donor (not recorded which). It is not recorded whose cells these are; they may come from a transplant donor. The chain links TRBV5-8 to TRBJ1-1; D is ambiguous. The sample was blood, either unsorted or a sorted T cell fraction (not recorded which). CDR3 amino acids: CASSLDLGGMNTEAFF. CDR3 sequence (DNA): TGTGCCAGCAGCTTGGATCTTGGAGGCATGAACACTGAAGCTTTCTTT. The full variable domain, rest sourced from reference TRBV5-8 and TRBJ1-1, is EAGVTQSPTHLIKTRGQQATLRCSPISGHTSVYWYQQALGLGLQFLLWYDEGEERNRGNFPPRFSGRQFPNYSSELNVNALELEDSALYLCASSLDLGGMNTEAFFGQGTRLTVV.